The sample holds a few counts of the clone carrying this T cell receptor (beta chain). Its antigen is still unknown. The data originate from a study of T cell repertoires in cytomegalovirus infection. General study results and limits: Carriers of CMV plus the relevant HLA were identified by cumulative public TCR beta family frequency. The ex vivo response was dominated by HLA-C-restricted CMV-specific TCR beta clonotypes.

Germline values: CDR1 MNHEY, CDR2 SVGAGI. The CDR3 length is 15 residues. With 0 bases removed from V and 7 bases from J, the gap between germline ends came to 12 bases. TCRdb ran MiXCR on the reads and lists one entry per CDR3 protein. The data hold some 400,000 distinct CDR3 sequences, with around 32% observed a single time. The sequenced sample was PBMCs. The TCR was taken from a human donor in good health (CMV status not recorded). Some clones in this sample may be carry-over from other donors' samples. The J gene is TRBJ2-2, the V gene TRBV6-5; TRBD1 or TRBD2 may be the D gene (6 bases each). The CDR3 DNA follows: TGTGCCAGCAGTTACTCGACGGGGGCCGTCGGGGAGCTGTTTTTT. Its translation: CASSYSTGAVGELFF.